Reported below is one T cell receptor beta chain. No cognate antigen has been identified for it. Within one base of it there is no much larger clone, and no base qualities were kept. Library method: the immunoSEQ multiplex PCR assay. This immuneACCESS table, as held by TCRdb, lists in-frame sequences with V and J called but not all clones. Of the missing ones, under half trace to an unresolved V gene in checked studies; the others have no known cause. For this sample there are tens of thousands of clones; about 96% appear just once. The ten largest clones capture about 0.31% of the sample. The data derive from a study of technical replicates of blood from several donors (dated by TCRdb to the late 2010s). CDR1 SGHNT and CDR2 YYREEE are derived from the germline V gene (reference sequence). V sheds 0 bases and J sheds 2 bases, leaving 9 bases between their ends. The cysteine opens and the phenylalanine closes a CDR3 of 14 amino acids. CDR3 DNA only is kept here, 42 bases in frame from base 1.

The source is a human donor in good health. The sample was T cells isolated from PBMCs. This sequence uses TRBV5-4 and TRBJ2-7; a confident D gene designation cannot be given. The DNA is TGTGCCAGCAGCTTGGGACACCGCCCCTACGAGCAGTACTTC. The translation is CASSLGHRPYEQYF.